The 6 T cell receptor beta chains reported below all come from one sample, sequenced in a study of blood T cell repertoires in COVID-19. Clones were sequenced by immunoSEQ multiplex PCR, and TCRdb holds only the in-frame ones, with some missing. The sample includes about 62,000 clones, more than 65% of them seen just once. Sequences were obtained from peripheral blood. The receptors derive from a woman aged 80 or over with active or convalescent COVID-19.

The chain combines TRBV19 with TRBJ2-3; TRBD2 matches at 8 bases. Germline V gives CDR1 LNHDA, CDR2 SQIVND (reference sequence). The CDR3 totals 14 residues. Trimming at V came to 5 bases and at J to 6 bases, leaving 7 bases not matched to a gene. The CDR3 DNA reads as TGTGCCAGTAGTGTAGGCGGGGGGCGCGATACGCAGTATTTT. Translating gives CASSVGGGRDTQYF.

The rearrangement uses TRBV10-3 and TRBJ1-3; the D gene is possibly TRBD1 (5 bases). The germline V gene has CDR1 ENHRY and CDR2 SYGVKD. The CDR3 is 17 residues long. V dropped 3 bases and J dropped 0 bases, with 15 bases sitting between them. The CDR3 spells CAISEYRTGDSGNTIYF. The CDR3 nucleotides are TGTGCCATCAGTGAATACAGGACCGGCGACTCTGGAAACACCATATATTTT.

This sequence joins TRBV14 and TRBJ2-7, with TRBD1 matching 9 bases. The V gene's germline CDR1 is SGHDN and CDR2 FVKESK. This CDR3 has 17 amino acids. Trimming cost V 3 bases and J 7 bases; bases outside gene matches: 16. This CDR3 reads CASSHLVRGQGLEEQYF. The CDR3 bases are TGTGCCAGCAGCCACCTTGTCCGGGGACAGGGTTTAGAGGAGCAGTACTTC. The full variable domain, in which reference TRBV14 and TRBJ2-7 provide the parts outside the CDR3, is EAGVTQFPSHSVIEKGQTVTLRCDPISGHDNLYWYRRVMGKEIKFLLHFVKESKQDESGMPNNRFLAERTGGTYSTLKVQPAELEDSGVYFCASSHLVRGQGLEEQYFGPGTRLTVT.

This chain connects TRBV6-5 to TRBJ2-7; D is possibly TRBD2 (7 bases). The germline V gene encodes CDR1 MNHEY and CDR2 SVGAGI. V was trimmed by 6 bases and J by 4 bases, leaving 16 bases between them. The CDR3 loop spans 14 amino acids. The CDR3 sequence is CASSREGGQYEQYF. In DNA form, the CDR3 reads TGTGCCAGCAGCAGGGAGGGGGGCCAGTACGAGCAGTACTTC.

The rearrangement links TRBV30 to TRBJ2-5; D unresolved. The germline V gene has CDR1 GTSNPN and CDR2 SVGIG (reference sequence). The CDR3 has 12 amino acids. Trimming removed 2 bases from V and 4 bases from J, with 8 bases in between. The CDR3 DNA sequence: TGTGCCTGGAGTTCGGGTGGAGAGACCCAGTACTTC. It translates to CAWSSGGETQYF.

The count of this clone is one. The V gene is TRBV5-1, the J gene TRBJ1-4, with a tentative D call TRBD1 (5 bases). Between the trimmed V and J ends, which lost 0 bases and 6 bases, there was a span of 15 bases. The CDR3 sequence is 16 residues long. Germline CDR1 SGHRS, CDR2 YFSETQ. In DNA, the CDR3 is TGCGCCAGCAGCTTGGCATTGGGGCCTGCAGATGAAAAACTGTTTTTT. It is translated as CASSLALGPADEKLFF.